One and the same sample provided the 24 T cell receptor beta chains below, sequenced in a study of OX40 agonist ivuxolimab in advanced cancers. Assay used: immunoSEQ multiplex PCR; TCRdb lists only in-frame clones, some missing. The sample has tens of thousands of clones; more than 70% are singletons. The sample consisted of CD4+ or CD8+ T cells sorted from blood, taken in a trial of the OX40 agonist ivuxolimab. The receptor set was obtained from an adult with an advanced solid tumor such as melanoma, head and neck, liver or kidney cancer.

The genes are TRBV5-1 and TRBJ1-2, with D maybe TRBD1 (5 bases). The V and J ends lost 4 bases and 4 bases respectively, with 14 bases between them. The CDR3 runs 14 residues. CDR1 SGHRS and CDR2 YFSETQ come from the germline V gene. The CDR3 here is CASSPGGNTYGYTF. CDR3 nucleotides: TGCGCCAGCAGCCCCGGGGGGAATACCTATGGCTACACCTTC.

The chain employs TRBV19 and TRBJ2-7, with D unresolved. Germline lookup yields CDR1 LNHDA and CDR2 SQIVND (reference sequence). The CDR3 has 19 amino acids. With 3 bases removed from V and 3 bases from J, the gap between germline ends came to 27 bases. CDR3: CASSIRRQLSHFSVYEQYF. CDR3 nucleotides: TGTGCCAGTAGTATTCGTCGGCAGCTATCGCATTTTTCTGTCTACGAGCAGTACTTC.

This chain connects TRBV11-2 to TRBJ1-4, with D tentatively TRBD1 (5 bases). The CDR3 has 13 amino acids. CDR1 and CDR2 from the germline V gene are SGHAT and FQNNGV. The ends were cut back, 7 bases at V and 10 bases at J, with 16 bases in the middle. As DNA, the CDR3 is TGTGCCAGCACCCCCACTGGGGCCGGAAAACTGTTTTTT. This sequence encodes CASTPTGAGKLFF.

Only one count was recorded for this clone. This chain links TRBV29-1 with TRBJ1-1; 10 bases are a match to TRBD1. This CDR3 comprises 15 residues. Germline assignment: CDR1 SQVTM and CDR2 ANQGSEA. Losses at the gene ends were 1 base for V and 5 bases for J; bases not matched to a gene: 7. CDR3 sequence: CSVEVSPGQGTEAFF. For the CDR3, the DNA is TGCAGCGTTGAAGTCTCTCCGGGACAGGGGACTGAAGCTTTCTTT.

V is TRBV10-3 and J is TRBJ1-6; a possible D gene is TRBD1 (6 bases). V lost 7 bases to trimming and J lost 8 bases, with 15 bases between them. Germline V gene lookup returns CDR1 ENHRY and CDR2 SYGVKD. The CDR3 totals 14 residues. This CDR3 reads CAIKGVNSDSPLHF. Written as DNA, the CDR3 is TGTGCCATCAAGGGGGTCAATAGCGATTCACCCCTCCACTTT.

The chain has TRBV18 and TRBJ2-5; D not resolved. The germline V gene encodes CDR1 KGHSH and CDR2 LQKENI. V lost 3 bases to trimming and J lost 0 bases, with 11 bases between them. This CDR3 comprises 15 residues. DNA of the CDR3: TGTGCCAGCTCACCGGCTCAACGGTACCAAGAGACCCAGTACTTC. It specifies CASSPAQRYQETQYF.

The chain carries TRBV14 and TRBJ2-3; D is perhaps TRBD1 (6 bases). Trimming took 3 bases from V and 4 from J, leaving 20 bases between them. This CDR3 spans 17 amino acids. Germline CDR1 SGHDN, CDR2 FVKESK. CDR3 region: CASSHLATGLGSDTQYF. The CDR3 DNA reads TGTGCCAGCAGCCACCTCGCGACAGGCTTAGGGTCAGATACGCAGTATTTT.

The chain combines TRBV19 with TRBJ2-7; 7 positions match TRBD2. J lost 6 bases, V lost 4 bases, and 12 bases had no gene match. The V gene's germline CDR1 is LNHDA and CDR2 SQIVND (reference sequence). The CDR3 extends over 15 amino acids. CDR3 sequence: CASSTPPAGLGEQYF. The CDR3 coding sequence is TGTGCCAGTAGTACCCCCCCAGCGGGGCTGGGCGAGCAGTACTTC.

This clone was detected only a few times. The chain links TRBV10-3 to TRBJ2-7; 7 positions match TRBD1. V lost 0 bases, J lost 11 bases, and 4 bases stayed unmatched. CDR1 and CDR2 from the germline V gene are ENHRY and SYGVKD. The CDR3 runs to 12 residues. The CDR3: CAISESTGKEYF. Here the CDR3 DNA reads TGTGCCATCAGTGAGTCGACAGGGAAGGAGTACTTC.

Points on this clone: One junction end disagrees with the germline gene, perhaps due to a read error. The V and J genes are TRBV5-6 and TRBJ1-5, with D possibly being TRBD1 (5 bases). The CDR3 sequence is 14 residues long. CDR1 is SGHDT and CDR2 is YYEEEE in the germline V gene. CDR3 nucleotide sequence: TGTGCCAGCAGCCGCGGGACGGCCCTCGGGGCATTGGATTTT. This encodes CASSRGTALGALDF.

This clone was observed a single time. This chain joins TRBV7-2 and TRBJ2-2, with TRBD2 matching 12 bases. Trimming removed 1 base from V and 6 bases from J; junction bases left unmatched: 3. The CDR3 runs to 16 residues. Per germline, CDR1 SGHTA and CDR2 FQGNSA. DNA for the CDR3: TGTGCCAGCAGCTTAGGGCTAGCGGGGGGGCCCGGGGAGCTGTTTTTT. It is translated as CASSLGLAGGPGELFF.

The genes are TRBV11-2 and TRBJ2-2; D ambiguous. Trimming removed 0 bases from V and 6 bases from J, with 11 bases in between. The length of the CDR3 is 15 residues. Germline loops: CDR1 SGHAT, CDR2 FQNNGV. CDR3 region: CASSLEATTPGELFF. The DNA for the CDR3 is TGTGCCAGCAGCTTAGAAGCAACAACCCCCGGGGAGCTGTTTTTT.

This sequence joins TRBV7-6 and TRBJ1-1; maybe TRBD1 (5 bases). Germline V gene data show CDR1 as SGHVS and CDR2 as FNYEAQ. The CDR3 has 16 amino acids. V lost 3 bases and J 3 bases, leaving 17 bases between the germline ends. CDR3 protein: CASSFRRARDDTEAFF. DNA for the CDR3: TGTGCCAGCAGCTTCCGCAGGGCTCGGGACGACACTGAAGCTTTCTTT.

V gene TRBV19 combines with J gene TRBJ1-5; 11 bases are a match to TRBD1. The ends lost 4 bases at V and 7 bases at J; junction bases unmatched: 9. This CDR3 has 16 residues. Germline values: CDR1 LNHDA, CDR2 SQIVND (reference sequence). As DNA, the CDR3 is TGTGCCAGTAGTAGGACCGGGACAGGGGGACGACAGCCCCAGCATTTT. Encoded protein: CASSRTGTGGRQPQHF.

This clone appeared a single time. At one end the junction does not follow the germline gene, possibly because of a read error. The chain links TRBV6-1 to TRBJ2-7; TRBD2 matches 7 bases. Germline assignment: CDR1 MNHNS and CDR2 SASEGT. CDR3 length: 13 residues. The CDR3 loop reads CASSPGLGGSWHF. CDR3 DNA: TGTGCCAGCAGTCCCGGACTGGGGGGGAGTTGGCACTTC.

Here the CDR3 reads CASSITRQGSREQFF. The DNA of the CDR3 is TGTGCCAGTAGTATAACGCGACAGGGGTCGCGTGAGCAGTTCTTC. The chain is built from TRBV19 and TRBJ2-1; 8 nucleotides align to TRBD1. The CDR3 has 15 residues. Trimming cost V 2 bases and J 9 bases; bases outside gene matches: 9. Germline CDR1 and CDR2: LNHDA and SQIVND (reference sequence).

CDR3 amino acids: CASSGGQGIRTDTQYF. The CDR3 region has the DNA TGTGCCAGCAGTGGGGGACAGGGTATACGCACAGATACGCAGTATTTT. This chain links TRBV25-1 with TRBJ2-3, with TRBD1 matching over 9 bases. With V trimmed by 4 bases and J by 1 base, 6 bases remained unmatched. CDR3 length: 16 amino acids. CDR1 MGHDK and CDR2 SYGVNS come from the germline V gene. The full variable domain, rest sourced from reference TRBV25-1 and TRBJ2-3, is EADIYQTPRYLVIGTGKKITLECSQTMGHDKMYWYQQDPGMELHLIHYSYGVNSTEKGDLSSESTVSRIRTEHFPLTLESARPSHTSQYLCASSGGQGIRTDTQYFGPGTRLTVL.

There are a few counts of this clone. CDR3: CASSLVRGASGTEAFF. CDR3 sequence (DNA): TGTGCCAGCAGCTTAGTTCGGGGGGCAAGTGGAACTGAAGCTTTCTTT. The genes are TRBV13 and TRBJ1-1; TRBD1 might be the D (6 bases). V lost 1 base, J lost 5 bases, and 17 bases lay in between. Germline assignment: CDR1 PRHDT and CDR2 FYEKMQ (reference sequence). CDR3 length equals 16 residues.

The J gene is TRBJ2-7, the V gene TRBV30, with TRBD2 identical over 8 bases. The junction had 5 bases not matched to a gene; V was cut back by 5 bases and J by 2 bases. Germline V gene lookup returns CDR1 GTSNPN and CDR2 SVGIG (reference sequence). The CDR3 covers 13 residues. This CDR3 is CAWARGDAYEQYF. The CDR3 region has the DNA TGTGCCTGGGCGCGGGGGGATGCCTACGAGCAGTACTTC.

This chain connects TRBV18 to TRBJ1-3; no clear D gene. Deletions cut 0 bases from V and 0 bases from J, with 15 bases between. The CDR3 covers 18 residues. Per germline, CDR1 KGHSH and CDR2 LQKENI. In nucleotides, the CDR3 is TGTGCCAGCTCACCACCTCGGGCAGACGCGGGCTCTGGAAACACCATATATTTT. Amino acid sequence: CASSPPRADAGSGNTIYF.

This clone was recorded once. This chain's CDR3 is CASNAGGINNEQFF. CDR3 DNA sequence: TGTGCCAGCAACGCGGGGGGCATTAACAATGAGCAGTTCTTC. The rearrangement uses TRBV28 and TRBJ2-1; 8 bases match TRBD2. Germline V gene lookup returns CDR1 MDHEN and CDR2 SYDVKM. There are 14 residues in the CDR3. V lost 7 bases to trimming and J lost 5 bases; unmatched junction nucleotides: 7.

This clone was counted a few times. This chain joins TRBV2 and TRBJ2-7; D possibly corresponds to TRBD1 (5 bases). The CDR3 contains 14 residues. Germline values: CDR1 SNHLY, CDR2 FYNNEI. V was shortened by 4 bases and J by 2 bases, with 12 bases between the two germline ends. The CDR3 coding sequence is TGTGCCAGCAGTGTCGGTAGGGGCACCTACGAGCAGTACTTC. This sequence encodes CASSVGRGTYEQYF.

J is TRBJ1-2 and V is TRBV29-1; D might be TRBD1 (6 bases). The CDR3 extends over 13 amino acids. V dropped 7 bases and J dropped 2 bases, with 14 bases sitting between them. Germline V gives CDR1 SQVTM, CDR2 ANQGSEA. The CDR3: CSAQTGTNYGYTF. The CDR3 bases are TGCAGCGCCCAAACAGGGACAAACTATGGCTACACCTTC.

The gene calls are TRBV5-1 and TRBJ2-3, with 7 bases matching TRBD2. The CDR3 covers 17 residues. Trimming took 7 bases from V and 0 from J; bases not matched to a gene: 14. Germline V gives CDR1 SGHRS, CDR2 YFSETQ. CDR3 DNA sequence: TGCGCCAGCGCCGGTGGAGCGGGGTTAACTAGCACAGATACGCAGTATTTT. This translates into CASAGGAGLTSTDTQYF.